This TCR beta chain was retrieved from a study of T cell repertoires in cytomegalovirus infection. Across the study: Matching HLA type and CMV infection were both indicated by public TCR beta signatures. Overall study results and limits: Cumulated frequencies of public TCR beta families served to identify carriers of CMV plus the relevant HLA. In two of eight donors, the top clonotype was HLA-C-restricted CMV-specific.

A single record per CDR3 protein comes from TCRdb applying MiXCR to the reads. The table shows hundreds of thousands of distinct CDR3 sequences, with about 42% occurring only once. This clonotype has at least ten counts. As yet, its antigen is unknown. Specimen: cultured PBMCs, collected from culture after CMV antigen stimulation. The clonotype comes from a human donor in good health (CMV status not recorded). Some clones in this sample may be carry-over from other donors' samples.

CDR3 loop: CASSYGTYSGNTIYF. The DNA for the CDR3 is TGTGCCAGCAGCTACGGGACATACTCTGGAAACACCATATATTTT. V is TRBV7-2 and J is TRBJ1-3; D might be TRBD1 (6 bases). The germline V gene encodes CDR1 SGHTA and CDR2 FQGNSA. V shed 4 bases and J shed 0 bases, with 10 bases lying between them. The CDR3 is 15 amino acids.